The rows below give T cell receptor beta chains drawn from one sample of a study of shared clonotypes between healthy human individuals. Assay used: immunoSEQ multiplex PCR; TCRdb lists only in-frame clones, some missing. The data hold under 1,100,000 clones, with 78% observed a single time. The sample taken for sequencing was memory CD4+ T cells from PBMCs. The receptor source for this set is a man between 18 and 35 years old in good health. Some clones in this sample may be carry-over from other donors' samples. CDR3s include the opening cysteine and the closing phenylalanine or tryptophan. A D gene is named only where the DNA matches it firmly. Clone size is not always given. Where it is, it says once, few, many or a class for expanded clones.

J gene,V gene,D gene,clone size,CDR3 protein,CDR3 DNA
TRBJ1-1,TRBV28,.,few,CASKAYLEAFF,TGTGCCAGCAAGGCTTACCTTGAAGCTTTCTTT
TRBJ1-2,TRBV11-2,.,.,CASSSSGINGYTF,TGTGCCAGCAGCTCTAGCGGTATTAATGGCTACACCTTC
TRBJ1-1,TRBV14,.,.,CARKGWSSSTEAFF,TGTGCCAGGAAGGGATGGAGTTCGAGTACTGAAGCTTTCTTT
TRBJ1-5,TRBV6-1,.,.,CASRERRLNQPQHF,TGTGCCAGCAGGGAAAGACGGCTGAATCAGCCCCAGCATTTT
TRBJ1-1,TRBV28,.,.,CASSSTPFSMNTEAFF,TGTGCCAGCAGTTCGACACCCTTTTCTATGAACACTGAAGCTTTCTTT
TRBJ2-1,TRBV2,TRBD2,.,CASSTSGSGYNEQFF,TGTGCCAGCAGTACTAGCGGGAGTGGGTACAATGAGCAGTTCTTC
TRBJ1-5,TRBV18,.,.,CASSANQGNNQPQHF,TGTGCCAGCTCAGCTAATCAGGGTAACAATCAGCCCCAGCATTTT
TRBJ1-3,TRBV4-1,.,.,CASSQGPVGGNTIYF,TGCGCCAGCAGCCAAGGACCGGTGGGGGGAAACACCATATATTTT
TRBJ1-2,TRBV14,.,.,CASSQDLGDGYTF,TGTGCCAGCAGCCAAGATTTGGGGGATGGCTACACCTTC
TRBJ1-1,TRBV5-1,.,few,CASRWTPGNTEAFF,TGCGCCAGCAGGTGGACACCCGGGAACACTGAAGCTTTCTTT
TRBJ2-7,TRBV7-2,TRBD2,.,CASSQRGGEQYF,TGTGCCAGCAGCCAGCGGGGCGGCGAGCAGTACTTC
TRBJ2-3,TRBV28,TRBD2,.,CASSLGARGLAGPTSTDTQYF,TGTGCCAGCAGTTTAGGCGCGAGGGGACTAGCGGGACCTACTAGCACAGATACGCAGTATTTT
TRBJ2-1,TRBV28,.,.,CASSTGGNNEQFF,TGTGCCAGCAGTACCGGTGGTAACAATGAGCAGTTCTTC
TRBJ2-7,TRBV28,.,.,CASSPTQYYEQYF,TGTGCCAGCAGCCCAACTCAATATTACGAGCAGTACTTC
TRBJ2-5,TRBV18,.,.,CASSPTGTETQYF,TGTGCCAGCTCACCTACGGGAACGGAGACCCAGTACTTC
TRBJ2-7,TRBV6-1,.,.,CASSELGGSYEQYF,TGTGCCAGCAGTGAACTTGGGGGTTCGTACGAGCAGTACTTC
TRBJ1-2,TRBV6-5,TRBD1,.,CASSPGQGYYGYTF,TGTGCCAGCAGTCCGGGACAGGGGTACTATGGCTACACCTTC
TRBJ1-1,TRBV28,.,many,CASSLRSFQNTEAFF,TGTGCCAGCAGTTTGAGGTCATTTCAGAACACTGAAGCTTTCTTT
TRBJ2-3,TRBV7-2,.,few,CASSRRSDTDTQYF,TGTGCCAGCAGCCGAAGGTCCGACACAGATACGCAGTATTTT
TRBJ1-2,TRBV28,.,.,CASSNQQLYGYTF,TGTGCCAGCAGTAATCAACAACTCTATGGCTACACCTTC
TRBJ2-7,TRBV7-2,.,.,CASSATYGGSMSEQYF,TGTGCCAGCAGCGCAACCTACGGGGGTTCTATGAGCGAGCAGTACTTC
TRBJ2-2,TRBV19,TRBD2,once,CASSRLAGDTGELFF,TGTGCCAGTAGTCGTCTAGCGGGAGACACCGGGGAGCTGTTTTTT
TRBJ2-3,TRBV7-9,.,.,CASSFGLKDTQYF,TGTGCCAGCAGCTTCGGGTTGAAGGATACGCAGTATTTT
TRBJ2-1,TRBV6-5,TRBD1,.,CASSYSQGAEQFF,TGTGCCAGCAGTTACTCACAGGGGGCTGAGCAGTTCTTC
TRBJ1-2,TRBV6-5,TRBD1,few,CASRKGQNYGYTF,TGTGCCAGCCGGAAGGGACAGAACTATGGCTACACCTTC
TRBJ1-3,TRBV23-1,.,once,CARYRGVSSGNTIYF,TGCGCCAGGTACCGGGGGGTCAGCTCTGGAAACACCATATATTTT
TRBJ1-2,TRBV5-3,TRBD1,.,CARSTGTGDGYTF,TGTGCCAGAAGCACGGGGACAGGAGACGGCTACACCTTC
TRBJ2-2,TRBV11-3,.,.,CASSPAVSGELFF,TGTGCCAGCAGCCCAGCCGTCAGCGGGGAGCTGTTTTTT
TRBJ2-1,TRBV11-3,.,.,CASSLDNGGEQFF,TGTGCCAGCAGCTTAGATAACGGAGGTGAGCAGTTCTTC
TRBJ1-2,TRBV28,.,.,CASSLIMGIGYTF,TGTGCCAGCAGTTTAATTATGGGGATCGGCTACACCTTC
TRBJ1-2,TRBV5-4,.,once,CASSLASGARAYGYTF,TGTGCCAGCAGCTTGGCTTCAGGGGCCAGAGCCTATGGCTACACCTTC
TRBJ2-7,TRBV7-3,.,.,CASSPGPSDYEQYF,TGTGCCAGCAGTCCGGGACCCTCCGATTACGAGCAGTACTTC
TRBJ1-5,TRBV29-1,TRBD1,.,CSVSRGLNQPQHF,TGCAGCGTATCCAGGGGGCTCAATCAGCCCCAGCATTTT
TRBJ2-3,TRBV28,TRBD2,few,CASSLPGGSTDTQYF,TGTGCCAGCAGTCTCCCGGGAGGTTCCACAGATACGCAGTATTTT
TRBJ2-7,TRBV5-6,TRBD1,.,CASSQPRDSSYEQYF,TGTGCCAGCAGCCAGCCCCGGGACAGCTCCTACGAGCAGTACTTC
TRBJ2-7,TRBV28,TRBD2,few,CASSLSGSSGIREQYF,TGTGCCAGCAGTTTATCCGGGTCTAGCGGGATTCGCGAGCAGTACTTC
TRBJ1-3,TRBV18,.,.,CASSPLAGPGQGGNTIYF,TGTGCCAGCTCACCACTTGCAGGGCCGGGCCAAGGAGGAAACACCATATATTTT
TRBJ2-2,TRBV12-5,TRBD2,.,CASGLVPGLAGVGELFF,TGTGCTAGTGGTTTGGTTCCCGGACTAGCGGGAGTCGGGGAGCTGTTTTTT
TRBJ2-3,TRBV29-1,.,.,CSVARTSTDTQYF,TGCAGCGTGGCCAGAACTAGCACAGATACGCAGTATTTT
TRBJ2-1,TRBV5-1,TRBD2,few,CASSRTSSGRDNEQFF,TGCGCCAGCAGCAGAACATCTAGCGGGAGGGATAATGAGCAGTTCTTC
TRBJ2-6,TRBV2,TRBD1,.,CASRDRAGQGAGANVLTF,TGTGCCAGCAGGGACAGAGCCGGACAGGGGGCCGGGGCCAACGTCCTGACTTTC
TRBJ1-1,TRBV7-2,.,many,CASSLKGTDTEAFF,TGTGCCAGCAGCTTAAAAGGAACCGACACTGAAGCTTTCTTT
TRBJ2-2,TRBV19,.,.,CASRGAEANTGELFF,TGTGCCAGTAGAGGGGCGGAGGCGAACACCGGGGAGCTGTTTTTT
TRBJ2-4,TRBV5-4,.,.,CASSSPGEAKNIQYF,TGTGCCAGCAGCTCCCCAGGGGAAGCCAAAAACATTCAGTACTTC
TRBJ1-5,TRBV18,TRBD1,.,CASSLGTGGNQPQHF,TGTGCCAGCTCGCTAGGGACAGGGGGAAATCAGCCCCAGCATTTT
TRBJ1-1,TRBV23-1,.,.,CASSQSGRGEGTEAFF,TGCGCCAGCAGTCAATCGGGGAGAGGGGAGGGCACTGAAGCTTTCTTT
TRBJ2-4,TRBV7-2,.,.,CASSLELGGHQYF,TGTGCCAGCAGCTTAGAGTTAGGAGGGCATCAGTACTTC
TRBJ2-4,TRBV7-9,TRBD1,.,CASSSGQLLAKNIQYF,TGTGCCAGCAGCTCGGGACAGTTGCTAGCCAAAAACATTCAGTACTTC
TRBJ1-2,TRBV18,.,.,CASSRGNYGYTF,TGTGCCAGCTCAAGAGGGAACTATGGCTACACCTTC
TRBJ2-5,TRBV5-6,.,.,CASAGGETQYF,TGTGCCAGCGCTGGGGGAGAGACCCAGTACTTC
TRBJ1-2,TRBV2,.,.,CASSEPGLTDGYTF,TGTGCCAGCAGTGAACCGGGCCTGACGGATGGCTACACCTTC
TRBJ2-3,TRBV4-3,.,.,CASSLGNRRTTDTQYF,TGCGCCAGCAGCTTGGGGAACAGGCGCACCACAGATACGCAGTATTTT